This TCR beta chain was identified during a study of post-analysis software for immune sequencing data. Study-wide results and limits: Patients used about 5 TRBV segments, including TRBV5-6, TRBV5-1 and TRBV20-1, more often than controls.

The germline V gene has CDR1 LGHDT and CDR2 YNNKEL (reference sequence). Trimming removed 1 base at V and 4 bases at J, with 11 bases between. CDR3 size: 15 residues. Unique molecular identifiers had been added to the TCR beta cDNA libraries. TCRdb recomputed calls from the PCR reads with MiXCR, one row per CDR3 protein. The sample consists of 700,000 to 900,000 distinct CDR3 sequences, 46% of them appearing once. About this clonotype: Its antigen remains unknown.

Sample: blood. The TCR comes from a girl under 18 with multiple sclerosis. The chain recombines TRBV3-1 with TRBJ2-1; D is perhaps TRBD1 or TRBD2 (5 bases each). This CDR3 is CASSQGDGGYNEQFF. In nucleotides, the CDR3 is TGTGCCAGCAGCCAAGGAGATGGGGGATACAATGAGCAGTTCTTC.